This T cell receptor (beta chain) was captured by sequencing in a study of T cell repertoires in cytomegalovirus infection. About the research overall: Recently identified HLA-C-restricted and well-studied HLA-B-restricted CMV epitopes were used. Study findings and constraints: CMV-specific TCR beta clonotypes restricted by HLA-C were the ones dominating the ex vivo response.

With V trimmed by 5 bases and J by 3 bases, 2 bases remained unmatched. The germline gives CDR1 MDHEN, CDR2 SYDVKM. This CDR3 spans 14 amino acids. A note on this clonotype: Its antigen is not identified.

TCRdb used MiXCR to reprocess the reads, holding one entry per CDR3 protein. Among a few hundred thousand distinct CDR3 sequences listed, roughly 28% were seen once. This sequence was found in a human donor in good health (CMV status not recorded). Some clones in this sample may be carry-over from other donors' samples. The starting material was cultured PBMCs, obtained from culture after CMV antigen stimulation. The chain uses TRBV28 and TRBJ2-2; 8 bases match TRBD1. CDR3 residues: CASSQGADTGELFF. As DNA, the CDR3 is TGTGCCAGCAGTCAGGGGGCGGACACCGGGGAGCTGTTTTTT.